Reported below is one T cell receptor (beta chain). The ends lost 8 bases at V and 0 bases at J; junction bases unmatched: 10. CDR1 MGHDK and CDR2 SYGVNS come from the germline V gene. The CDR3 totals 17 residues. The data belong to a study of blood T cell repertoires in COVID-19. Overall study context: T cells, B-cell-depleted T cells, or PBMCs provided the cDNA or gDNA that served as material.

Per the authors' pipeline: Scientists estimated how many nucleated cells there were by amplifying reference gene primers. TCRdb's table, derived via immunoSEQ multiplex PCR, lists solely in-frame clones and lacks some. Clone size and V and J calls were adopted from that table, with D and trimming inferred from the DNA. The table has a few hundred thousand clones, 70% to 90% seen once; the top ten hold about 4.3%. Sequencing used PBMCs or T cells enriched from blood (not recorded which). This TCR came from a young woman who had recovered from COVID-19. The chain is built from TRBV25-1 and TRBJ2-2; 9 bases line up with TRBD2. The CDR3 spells CASSNPRLAANTGELFF. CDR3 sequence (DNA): TGTGCCAGCTCCAACCCCCGACTAGCGGCGAACACCGGGGAGCTGTTTTTT.